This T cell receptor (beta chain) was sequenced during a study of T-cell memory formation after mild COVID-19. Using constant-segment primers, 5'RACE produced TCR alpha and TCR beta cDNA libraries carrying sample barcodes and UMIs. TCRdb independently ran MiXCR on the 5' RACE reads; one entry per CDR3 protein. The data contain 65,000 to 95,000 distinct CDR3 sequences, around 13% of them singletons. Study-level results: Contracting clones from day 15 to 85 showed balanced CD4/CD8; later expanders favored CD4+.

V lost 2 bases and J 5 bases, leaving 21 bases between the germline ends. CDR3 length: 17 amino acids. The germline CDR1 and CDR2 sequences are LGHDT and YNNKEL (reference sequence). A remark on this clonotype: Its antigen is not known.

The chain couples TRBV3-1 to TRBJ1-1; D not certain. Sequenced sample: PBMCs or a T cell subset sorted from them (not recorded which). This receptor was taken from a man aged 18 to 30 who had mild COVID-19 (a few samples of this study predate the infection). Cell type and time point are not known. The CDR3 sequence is CASSQYSRDLISTEAFF. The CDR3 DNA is TGTGCCAGCAGCCAATACTCTCGGGATTTGATTTCGACTGAAGCTTTCTTT.